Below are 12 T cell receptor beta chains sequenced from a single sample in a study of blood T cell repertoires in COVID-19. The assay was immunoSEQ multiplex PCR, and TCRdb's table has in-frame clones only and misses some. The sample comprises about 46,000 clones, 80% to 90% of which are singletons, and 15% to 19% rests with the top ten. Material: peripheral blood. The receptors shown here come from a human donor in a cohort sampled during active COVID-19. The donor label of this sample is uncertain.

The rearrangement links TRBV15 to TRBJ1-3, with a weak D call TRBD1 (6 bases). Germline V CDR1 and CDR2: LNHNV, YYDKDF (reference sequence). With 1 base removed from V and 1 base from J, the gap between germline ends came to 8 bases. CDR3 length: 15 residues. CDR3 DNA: TGTGCCACCAGCAGAGGGGGGCTGTCTGGAAACACCATATATTTT. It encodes CATSRGGLSGNTIYF.

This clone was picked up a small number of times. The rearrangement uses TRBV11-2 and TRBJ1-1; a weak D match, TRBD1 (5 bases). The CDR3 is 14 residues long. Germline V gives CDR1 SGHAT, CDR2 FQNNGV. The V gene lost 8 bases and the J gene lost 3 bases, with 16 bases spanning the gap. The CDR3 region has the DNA TGTGCCAGCCATCTGGATGGGGCATACACTGAAGCTTTCTTT. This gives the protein CASHLDGAYTEAFF. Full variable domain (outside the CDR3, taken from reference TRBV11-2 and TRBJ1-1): EAGVAQSPRYKIIEKRQSVAFWCNPISGHATLYWYQQILGQGPKLLIQFQNNGVVDDSQLPKDRFSAERLKGVDSTLKIQPAKLEDSAVYLCASHLDGAYTEAFFGQGTRLTVV.

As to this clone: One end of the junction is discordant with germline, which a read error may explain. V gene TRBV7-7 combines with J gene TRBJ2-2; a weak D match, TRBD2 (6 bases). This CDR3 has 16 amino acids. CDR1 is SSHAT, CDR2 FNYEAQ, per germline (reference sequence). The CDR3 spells CASSLSTRPNTGELFF. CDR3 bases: TGTGCTAGCAGCTTGTCGACTAGACCGAACACCGGGGAGCTGTTTTTT.

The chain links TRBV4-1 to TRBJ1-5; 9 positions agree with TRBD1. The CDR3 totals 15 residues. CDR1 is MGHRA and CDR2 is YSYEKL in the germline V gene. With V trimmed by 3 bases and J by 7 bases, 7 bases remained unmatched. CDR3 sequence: CASSQAQGAGQPQHF. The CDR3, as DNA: TGCGCCAGCAGCCAGGCACAGGGGGCAGGGCAGCCCCAGCATTTT.

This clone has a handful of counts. The CDR3 coding sequence is TGTGCCAGCAGCCCCCGGACAGGGGATAATTCACCCCTCCACTTT. Its translation is CASSPRTGDNSPLHF. The V call is TRBV9, the J call TRBJ1-6; the match to TRBD1 covers 9 bases. The V segment lost 4 bases and the J segment 5 bases; nucleotides outside the gene matches: 4. Germline CDR1 reads SGDLS; CDR2 reads YYNGEE. This CDR3 is 15 amino acids long.

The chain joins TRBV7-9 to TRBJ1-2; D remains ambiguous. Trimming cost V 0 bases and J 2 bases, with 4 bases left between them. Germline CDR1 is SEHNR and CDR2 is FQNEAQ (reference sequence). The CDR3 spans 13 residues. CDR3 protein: CASSLAGNYGYTF. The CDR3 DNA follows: TGTGCCAGCAGCTTAGCCGGGAACTATGGCTACACCTTC. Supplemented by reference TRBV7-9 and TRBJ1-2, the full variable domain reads DTGVSQNPRHKITKRGQNVTFRCDPISEHNRLYWYRQTLGQGPEFLTYFQNEAQLEKSRLLSDRFSAERPKGSFSTLEIQRTEQGDSAMYLCASSLAGNYGYTFGSGTRLTVV.

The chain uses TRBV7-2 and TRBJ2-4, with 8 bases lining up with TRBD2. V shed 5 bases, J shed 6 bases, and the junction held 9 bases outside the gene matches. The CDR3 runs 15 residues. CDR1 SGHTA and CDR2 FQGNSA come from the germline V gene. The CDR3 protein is CASSAGGAWGNIQYF. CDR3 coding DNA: TGTGCCAGCAGCGCCGGGGGGGCATGGGGAAACATTCAGTACTTC.

As DNA, the CDR3 is TGTGCCAGCAGTTACGCACAGGGGCAAGCTTTCTTT. This codes for CASSYAQGQAFF. The V gene is TRBV6-2 or TRBV6-3, the J gene TRBJ1-1, with 7 bases that match TRBD1. Germline V gene lookup returns CDR1 MNHEY and CDR2 SVGEGT. The trim removed 2 bases at V and 9 bases at J, leaving 3 bases unmatched. This CDR3 has 12 amino acids.

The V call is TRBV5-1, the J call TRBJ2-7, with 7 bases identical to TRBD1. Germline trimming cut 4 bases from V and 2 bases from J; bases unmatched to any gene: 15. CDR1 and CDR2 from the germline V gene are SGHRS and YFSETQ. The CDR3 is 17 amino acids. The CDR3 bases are TGCGCCAGCAGCCGTCGTGTCACAGGGGATAGGGCCTACGAGCAGTACTTC. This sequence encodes CASSRRVTGDRAYEQYF.

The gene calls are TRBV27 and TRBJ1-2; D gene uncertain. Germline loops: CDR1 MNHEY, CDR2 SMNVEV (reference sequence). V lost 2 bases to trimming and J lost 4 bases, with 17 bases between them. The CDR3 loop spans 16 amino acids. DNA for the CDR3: TGTGCCAGCAGTTTAAACAGAGTGACAAATCTCTATGGCTACACCTTC. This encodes CASSLNRVTNLYGYTF.

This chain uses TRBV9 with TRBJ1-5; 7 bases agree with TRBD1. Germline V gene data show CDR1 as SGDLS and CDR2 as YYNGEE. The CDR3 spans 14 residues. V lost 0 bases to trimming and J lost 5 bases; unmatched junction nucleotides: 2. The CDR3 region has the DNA TGTGCCAGCAGCGTAGGGGACAGCTATCAGCCCCAGCATTTT. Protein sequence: CASSVGDSYQPQHF. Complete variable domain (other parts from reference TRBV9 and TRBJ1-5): DSGVTQTPKHLITATGQRVTLRCSPRSGDLSVYWYQQSLDQGLQFLIQYYNGEERAKGNILERFSAQQFPDLHSELNLSSLELGDSALYFCASSVGDSYQPQHFGDGTRLSIL.

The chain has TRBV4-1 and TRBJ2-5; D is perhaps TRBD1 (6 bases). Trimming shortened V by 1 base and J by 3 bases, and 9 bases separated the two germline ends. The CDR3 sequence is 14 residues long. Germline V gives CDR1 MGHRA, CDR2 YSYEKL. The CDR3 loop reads CASSQAGVEETQYF. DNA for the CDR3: TGCGCCAGCAGCCAAGCAGGGGTGGAAGAGACCCAGTACTTC.